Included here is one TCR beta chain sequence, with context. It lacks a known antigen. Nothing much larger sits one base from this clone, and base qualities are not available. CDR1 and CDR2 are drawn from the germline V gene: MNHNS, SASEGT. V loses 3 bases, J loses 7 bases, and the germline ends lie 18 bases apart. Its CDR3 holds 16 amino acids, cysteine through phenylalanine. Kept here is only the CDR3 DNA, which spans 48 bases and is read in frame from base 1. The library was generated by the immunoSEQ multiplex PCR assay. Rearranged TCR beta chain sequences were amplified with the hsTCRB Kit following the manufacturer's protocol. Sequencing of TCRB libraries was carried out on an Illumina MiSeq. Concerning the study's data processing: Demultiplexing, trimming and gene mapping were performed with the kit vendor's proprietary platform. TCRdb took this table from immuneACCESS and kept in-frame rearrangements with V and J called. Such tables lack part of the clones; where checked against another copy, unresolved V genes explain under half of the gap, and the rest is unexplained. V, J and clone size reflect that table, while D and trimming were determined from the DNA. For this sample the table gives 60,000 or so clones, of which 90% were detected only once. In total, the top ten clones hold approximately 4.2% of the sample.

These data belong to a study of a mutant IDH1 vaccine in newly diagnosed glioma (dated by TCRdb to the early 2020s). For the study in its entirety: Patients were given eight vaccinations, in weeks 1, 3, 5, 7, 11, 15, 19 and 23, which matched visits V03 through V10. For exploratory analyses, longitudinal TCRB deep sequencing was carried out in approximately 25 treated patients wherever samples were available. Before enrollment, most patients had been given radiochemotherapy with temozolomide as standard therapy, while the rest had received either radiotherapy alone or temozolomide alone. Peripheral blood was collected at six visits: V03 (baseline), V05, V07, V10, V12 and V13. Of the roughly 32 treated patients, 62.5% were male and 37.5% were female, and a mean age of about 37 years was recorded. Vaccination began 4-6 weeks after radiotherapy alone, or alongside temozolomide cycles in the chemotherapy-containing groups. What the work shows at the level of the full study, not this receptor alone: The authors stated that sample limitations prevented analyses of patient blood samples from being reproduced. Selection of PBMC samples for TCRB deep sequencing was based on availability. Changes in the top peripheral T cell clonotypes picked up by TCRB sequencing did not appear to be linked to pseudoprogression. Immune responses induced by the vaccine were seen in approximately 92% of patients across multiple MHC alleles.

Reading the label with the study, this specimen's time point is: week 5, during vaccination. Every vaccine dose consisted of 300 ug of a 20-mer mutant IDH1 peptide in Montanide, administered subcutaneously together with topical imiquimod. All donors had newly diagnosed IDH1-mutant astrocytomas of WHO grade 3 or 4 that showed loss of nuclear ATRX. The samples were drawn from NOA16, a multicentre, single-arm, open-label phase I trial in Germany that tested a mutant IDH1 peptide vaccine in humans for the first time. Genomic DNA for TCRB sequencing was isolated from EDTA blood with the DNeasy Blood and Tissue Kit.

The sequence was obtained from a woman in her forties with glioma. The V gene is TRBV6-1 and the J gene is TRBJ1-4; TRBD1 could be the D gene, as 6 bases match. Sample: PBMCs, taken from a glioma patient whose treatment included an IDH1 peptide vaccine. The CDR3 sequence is CASSESGWGPGEKLFF. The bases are TGTGCCAGCAGTGAGTCTGGTTGGGGGCCCGGTGAAAAACTGTTTTTT.